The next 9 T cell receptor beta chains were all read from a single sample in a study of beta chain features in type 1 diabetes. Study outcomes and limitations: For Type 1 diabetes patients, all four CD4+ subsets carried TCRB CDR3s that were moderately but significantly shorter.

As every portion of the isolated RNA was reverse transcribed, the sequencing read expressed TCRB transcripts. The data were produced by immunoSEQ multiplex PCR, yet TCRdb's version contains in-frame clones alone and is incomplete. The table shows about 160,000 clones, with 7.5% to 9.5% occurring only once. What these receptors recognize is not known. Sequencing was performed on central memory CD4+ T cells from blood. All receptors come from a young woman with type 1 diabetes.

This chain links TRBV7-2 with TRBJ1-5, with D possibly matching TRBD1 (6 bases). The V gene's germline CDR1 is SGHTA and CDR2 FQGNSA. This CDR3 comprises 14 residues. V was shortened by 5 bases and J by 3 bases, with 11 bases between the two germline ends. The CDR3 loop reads CASSLQGNNQPQHF. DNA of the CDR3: TGTGCCAGCAGCCTTCAGGGGAACAATCAGCCCCAGCATTTT.

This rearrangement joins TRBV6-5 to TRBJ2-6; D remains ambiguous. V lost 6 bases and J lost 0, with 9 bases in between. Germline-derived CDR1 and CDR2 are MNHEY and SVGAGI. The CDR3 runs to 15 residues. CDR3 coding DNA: TGTGCCAGCAGCCTTGTCTCCTCTGGGGCCAACGTCCTGACTTTC. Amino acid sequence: CASSLVSSGANVLTF.

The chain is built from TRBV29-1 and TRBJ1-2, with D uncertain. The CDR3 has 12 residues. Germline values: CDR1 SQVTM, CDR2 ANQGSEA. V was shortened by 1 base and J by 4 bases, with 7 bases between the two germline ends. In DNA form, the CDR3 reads TGCAGCGTTGAAGGACACATCTATGGCTACACCTTC. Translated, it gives CSVEGHIYGYTF.

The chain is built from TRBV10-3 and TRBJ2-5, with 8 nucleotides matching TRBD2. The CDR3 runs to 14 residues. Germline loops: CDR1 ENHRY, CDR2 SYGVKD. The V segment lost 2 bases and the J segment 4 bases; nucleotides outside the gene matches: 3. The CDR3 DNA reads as TGTGCCATCAGTGAGCGGGGGGGCCCAGAGACCCAGTACTTC. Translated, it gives CAISERGGPETQYF.

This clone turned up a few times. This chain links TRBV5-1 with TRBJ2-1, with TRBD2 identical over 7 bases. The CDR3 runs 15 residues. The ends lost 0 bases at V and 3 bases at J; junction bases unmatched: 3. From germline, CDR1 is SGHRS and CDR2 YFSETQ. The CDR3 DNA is TGCGCCAGCAGCTTGGCTCCGGGGGGCTACAATGAGCAGTTCTTC. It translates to CASSLAPGGYNEQFF.

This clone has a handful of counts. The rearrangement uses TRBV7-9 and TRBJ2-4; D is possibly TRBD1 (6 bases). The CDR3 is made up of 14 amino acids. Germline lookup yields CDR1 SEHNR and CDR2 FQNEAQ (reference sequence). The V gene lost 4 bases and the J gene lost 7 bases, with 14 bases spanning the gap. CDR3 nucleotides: TGTGCCAGCAGCTCGCCCTGGACAGCGAACATTCAGTACTTC. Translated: CASSSPWTANIQYF.

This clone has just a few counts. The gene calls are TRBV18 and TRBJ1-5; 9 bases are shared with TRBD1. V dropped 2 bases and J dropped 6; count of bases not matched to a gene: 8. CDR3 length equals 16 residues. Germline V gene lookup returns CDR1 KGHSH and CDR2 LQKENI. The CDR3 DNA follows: TGTGCCAGCTCACCATTCGGGGACAGGGAGAGTCAGCCCCAGCATTTT. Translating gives CASSPFGDRESQPQHF.

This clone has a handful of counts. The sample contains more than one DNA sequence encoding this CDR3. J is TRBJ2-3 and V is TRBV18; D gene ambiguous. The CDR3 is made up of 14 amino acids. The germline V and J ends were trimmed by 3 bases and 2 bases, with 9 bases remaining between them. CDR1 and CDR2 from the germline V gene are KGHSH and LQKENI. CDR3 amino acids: CASSPSGATDTQYF. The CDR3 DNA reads TGTGCCAGCTCACCCTCCGGAGCCACAGATACGCAGTATTTT.

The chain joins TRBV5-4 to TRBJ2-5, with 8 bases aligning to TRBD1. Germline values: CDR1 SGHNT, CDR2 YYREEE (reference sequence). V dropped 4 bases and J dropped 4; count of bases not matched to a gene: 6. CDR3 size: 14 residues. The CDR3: CASSPRGPGETQYF. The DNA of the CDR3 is TGTGCCAGCAGCCCCAGGGGGCCGGGAGAGACCCAGTACTTC.